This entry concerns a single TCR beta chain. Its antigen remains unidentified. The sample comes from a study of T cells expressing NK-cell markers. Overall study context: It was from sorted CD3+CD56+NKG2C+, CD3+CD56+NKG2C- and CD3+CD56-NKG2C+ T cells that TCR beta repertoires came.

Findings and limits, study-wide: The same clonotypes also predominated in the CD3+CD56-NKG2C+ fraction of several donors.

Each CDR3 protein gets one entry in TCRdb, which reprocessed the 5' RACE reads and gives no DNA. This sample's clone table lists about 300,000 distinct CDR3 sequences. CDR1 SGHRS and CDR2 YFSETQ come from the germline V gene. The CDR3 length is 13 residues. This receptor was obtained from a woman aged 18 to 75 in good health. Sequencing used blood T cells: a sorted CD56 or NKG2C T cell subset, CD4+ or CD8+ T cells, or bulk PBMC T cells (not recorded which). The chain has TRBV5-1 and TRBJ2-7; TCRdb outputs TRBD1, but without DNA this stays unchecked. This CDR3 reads CASSVHRESEQYF. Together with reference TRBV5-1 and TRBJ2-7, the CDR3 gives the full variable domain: KAGVTQTPRYLIKTRGQQVTLSCSPISGHRSVSWYQQTPGQGLQFLFEYFSETQRNKGNFPGRFSGRQFSNSRSEMNVSTLELGDSALYLCASSVHRESEQYFGPGTRLTVT.